Each of the 7 T cell receptor beta chains below was sequenced from the same sample in a study of technical replicates of blood from a few donors. The protocol was immunoSEQ multiplex PCR, while the TCRdb copy is restricted to in-frame clones and leaves out a portion. The data show around 80,000 clones, with 90% to 95% seen just once and under 0.5% held by the top ten. The sequenced sample consisted of T cells isolated from PBMCs. The receptor set was obtained from a human donor in good health.

CDR3 in DNA: TGCGCCAGCAGCTTGGTAATGAGTGAAGCTTTCTTT. The encoded protein is CASSLVMSEAFF. The J gene is TRBJ1-1, the V gene TRBV5-1; D gene unclear. The CDR3 totals 12 residues. Per germline, CDR1 SGHRS and CDR2 YFSETQ. The V end was cut by 0 bases, the J end by 7 bases, with 7 bases between.

The chain has TRBV18 and TRBJ2-2; TRBD1 matches 8 bases. The trim removed 3 bases at V and 5 bases at J, leaving 5 bases unmatched. Germline V gives CDR1 KGHSH, CDR2 LQKENI. The CDR3 sequence is 15 residues long. DNA for the CDR3: TGTGCCAGCTCACCCAACAGACAGGGGACCGGGGAGCTGTTTTTT. Translation: CASSPNRQGTGELFF.

V is TRBV7-6 and J is TRBJ2-2; D ambiguous. The V gene's germline CDR1 is SGHVS and CDR2 FNYEAQ. The V gene lost 2 bases and the J gene lost 8 bases, with 6 bases spanning the gap. The CDR3 contains 12 residues. CDR3 nucleotide sequence: TGTGCCAGCAGCTTAAACCGGGGGGAGCTGTTTTTT. Translated: CASSLNRGELFF.

In this sample, this clone turned up once. The gene calls are TRBV9 and TRBJ2-1; D gene uncertain. The V and J ends lost 0 bases and 9 bases respectively, with 7 bases between them. CDR3 length equals 12 residues. CDR1 and CDR2 (germline): SGDLS, YYNGEE. This CDR3 reads CASSVGPIEQFF. CDR3 bases: TGTGCCAGCAGCGTAGGGCCGATTGAGCAGTTCTTC.

This clone was seen once. This chain joins TRBV19 and TRBJ1-1; possible D gene TRBD1, 5 bases. CDR1 and CDR2 (germline): LNHDA, SQIVND (reference sequence). Trimming left V 3 bases short and J 4 bases short, with 9 bases between. This CDR3 has 13 residues. The CDR3: CASSMDIVTEAFF. DNA of the CDR3: TGTGCCAGTAGTATGGACATCGTCACTGAAGCTTTCTTT.

The chain couples TRBV11-2 to TRBJ1-4; the D is unclear. The germline CDR1 and CDR2 sequences are SGHAT and FQNNGV. The CDR3 length is 14 residues. Deletions cut 4 bases from V and 0 bases from J, with 6 bases between. CDR3 region: CASSSLTTNEKLFF. CDR3 bases: TGTGCCAGCAGCTCCCTAACAACTAATGAAAAACTGTTTTTT.

This clone appeared once. The V call is TRBV28, the J call TRBJ1-2, with D uncertain. This CDR3 spans 11 amino acids. Germline values: CDR1 MDHEN, CDR2 SYDVKM. Trimming left V 0 bases short and J 11 bases short, with 7 bases between. CDR3 sequence (DNA): TGTGCCAGCAGTTTATGGCGTATTTACACCTTC. Translated: CASSLWRIYTF.